This TCR beta chain came from a study of blood T cells in healthy people across ages. A J-beta primer mix and a sample-barcoded 5' primer were used in a second PCR of roughly 6 to 12 cycles. TCRdb ran MiXCR on the 5' RACE reads and lists one entry per CDR3 protein. The data contain approximately 360,000 distinct CDR3 sequences, roughly half of them singletons. Study-wide results and limits: Higher diversity and more naive CD4+ cells were features of long-lived donors, compared to aged donors. Estimates of diversity drawn from one million T cells were considered underestimates.

This clonotype has only a few counts. As yet, its antigen is unknown. Isolation per sample recovered at least 7 million PBMCs. This CDR3 contains 11 residues. From germline, CDR1 is SNHLY and CDR2 FYNNEI. V was shortened by 2 bases and J by 5 bases, with 2 bases between the two germline ends. This chain connects TRBV2 to TRBJ2-3; D is uncertain. Sequenced input: blood. The TCR was taken from a man aged 55 to 70 in good health. The CDR3 DNA reads as TGTGCCAGCAGTGAACAAGATACGCAGTATTTT. As protein: CASSEQDTQYF.